This entry describes one TCR beta chain. Its antigen is not known. The PCR employed 60 Vbeta primers together with 13 Jbeta primers. The data were produced by immunoSEQ multiplex PCR, yet TCRdb's version contains in-frame clones alone and is incomplete. The sample includes about 88,000 clones, approximately 77% of them seen just once. The record originates from a study of cytomegalovirus exposure and HLA in healthy donors. The overall study: When 350 to 500 donors were genotyped, 80% to 90% of them were found to fall in the Caucasian-associated ancestry cluster. Overall study findings and caveats: Across all donors, roughly uniform sequencing depth was an assumption of the presence/absence analyses.

Germline assignment: CDR1 SNHLY and CDR2 FYNNEI. V lost 6 bases, J lost 5 bases, and 16 bases lay in between. This CDR3 is 14 amino acids long. Sequencing input: PBMCs. This chain links TRBV2 with TRBJ2-5; D possibly corresponds to TRBD1 (6 bases). This TCR came from a woman aged 40 to 50 in good health and CMV-seronegative. The CDR3 sequence is CASREVGGGETQYF. The CDR3 coding sequence is TGTGCCAGCAGGGAGGTAGGGGGTGGGGAGACCCAGTACTTC.